This TCR beta chain was captured by sequencing in a study of cytomegalovirus exposure and HLA in healthy donors. Whole-study findings and limits: Among TCR beta chains, those listed as cytomegalovirus-associated numbered more than 150.

Primers included in the PCR were 60 Vbeta and 13 Jbeta primers. Assay used: immunoSEQ multiplex PCR; TCRdb lists only in-frame clones, some missing. The sample contains about 130,000 clones, roughly three quarters of which appear only once. Comment on this clone: The antigen remains unidentified.

The length of the CDR3 is 14 residues. The ends were cut back, 7 bases at V and 7 bases at J, with 19 bases in the middle. Germline loops: CDR1 SGHTA, CDR2 FQGNSA. The J gene is TRBJ1-1, the V gene TRBV7-2, with no clear D. The clonotype was recovered from a woman younger than 45 in good health and CMV-seronegative. Sample: PBMCs. The CDR3 loop reads CASTETRRRSEAFF. The CDR3 DNA reads as TGTGCCAGCACCGAAACTAGGCGCCGCAGTGAAGCTTTCTTT.